These 8 T cell receptor beta chains came from one sample sequenced in a study of OX40 agonist ivuxolimab in advanced cancers. The protocol was immunoSEQ multiplex PCR, while the TCRdb copy is restricted to in-frame clones and leaves out a portion. This sample carries some 72,000 clones, 85% to 95% of them seen once, and the ten largest clones take 2.5% to 3%. This material consisted of CD4+ or CD8+ T cells sorted from blood, taken in a trial of the OX40 agonist ivuxolimab. The receptors here all came from an adult with an advanced solid tumor such as melanoma, head and neck, liver or kidney cancer.

The chain carries TRBV2 and TRBJ1-1; D not certain. V dropped 8 bases and J dropped 0 bases, with 13 bases sitting between them. Looked up from germline, CDR1 is SNHLY and CDR2 is FYNNEI. This CDR3 has 14 amino acids. This chain's CDR3 is CASGSGNMNTEAFF. CDR3 DNA sequence: TGTGCCAGCGGCTCCGGGAATATGAACACTGAAGCTTTCTTT.

This sequence joins TRBV18 and TRBJ2-5; 10 bases agree with TRBD1. Germline V gives CDR1 KGHSH, CDR2 LQKENI. V dropped 0 bases and J dropped 6; count of bases not matched to a gene: 7. This CDR3 is built from 16 residues. CDR3: CASSPPGQGIRQTQYF. CDR3 bases: TGTGCCAGCTCACCACCGGGACAGGGGATAAGGCAGACCCAGTACTTC.

The J gene is TRBJ2-7, the V gene TRBV5-1; perhaps TRBD2 as D (5 bases). The V gene's germline CDR1 is SGHRS and CDR2 YFSETQ. This CDR3 has 14 residues. V was pared by 1 base and J by 6 bases, with 14 bases between. Here the CDR3 reads CASSLTLDAGEQYF. The CDR3 bases are TGCGCCAGCAGCTTGACCCTCGACGCGGGCGAGCAGTACTTC.

The chain carries TRBV2 and TRBJ2-7; D gene unclear. The CDR3 sequence is 14 residues long. The germline V gene has CDR1 SNHLY and CDR2 FYNNEI. Trimming took off 6 bases at V and 0 bases at J, with 12 bases between the two ends. CDR3 residues: CASREVVNSYEQYF. CDR3 nucleotide sequence: TGTGCCAGCAGAGAGGTGGTCAACTCCTACGAGCAGTACTTC.

Relative to its sample, this clone is medium-sized. The chain couples TRBV2 to TRBJ1-5; D ambiguous. The CDR3 sequence is 13 residues long. From germline, CDR1 is SNHLY and CDR2 FYNNEI. Trimming removed 4 bases at V and 4 bases at J, with 8 bases between. The CDR3 DNA sequence: TGTGCCAGCAGTGGTGGGCAGAATCAGCCCCAGCATTTT. Protein product: CASSGGQNQPQHF. Full variable domain (remainder filled in from reference TRBV2 and TRBJ1-5): EPEVTQTPSHQVTQMGQEVILRCVPISNHLYFYWYRQILGQKVEFLVSFYNNEISEKSEIFDDQFSVERPDGSNFTLKIRSTKLEDSAMYFCASSGGQNQPQHFGDGTRLSIL.

The rearrangement joins TRBV9 to TRBJ2-1; 11 bases are a match to TRBD2. In germline, CDR1 is SGDLS, CDR2 YYNGEE. The J segment lost 0 bases and the V segment lost 4 bases, leaving 15 bases of the junction unmatched. CDR3 length: 20 residues. The CDR3 nucleotides are TGTGCCAGCAGCCCCCGAGGGCTAGCGGGAGGTTCGAGCTCCTACAATGAGCAGTTCTTC. Translated, it gives CASSPRGLAGGSSSYNEQFF.

The rearrangement links TRBV7-9 to TRBJ1-1, with D possibly matching TRBD1 (5 bases). The CDR3 extends over 11 amino acids. The V gene lost 4 bases and the J gene lost 11 bases, with 11 bases spanning the gap. Germline CDR1 is SEHNR and CDR2 is FQNEAQ (reference sequence). The CDR3 sequence is CASSSGPWAFF. CDR3 coding DNA: TGTGCCAGCAGCTCAGGGCCTTGGGCTTTCTTT.

V and J are TRBV4-2 and TRBJ2-1; D is unclear. The V end lost 3 bases, the J end lost 2 bases, and 8 bases lay between the germline ends. Germline assignment: CDR1 LGHNA and CDR2 YNFKEQ. CDR3 length equals 14 residues. DNA of the CDR3: TGTGCCAGCAGCCAGGAAGGAACCTACAATGAGCAGTTCTTC. Its translation is CASSQEGTYNEQFF.